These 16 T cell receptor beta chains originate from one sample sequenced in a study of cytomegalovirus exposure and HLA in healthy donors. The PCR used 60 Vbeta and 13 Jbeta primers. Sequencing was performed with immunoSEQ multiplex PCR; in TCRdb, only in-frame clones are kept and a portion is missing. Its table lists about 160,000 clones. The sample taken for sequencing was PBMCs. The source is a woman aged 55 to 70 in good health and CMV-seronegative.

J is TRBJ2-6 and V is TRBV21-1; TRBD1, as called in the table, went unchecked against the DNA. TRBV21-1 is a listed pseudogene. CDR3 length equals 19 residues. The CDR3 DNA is TGTGCCAGCAGCAAAGAGGGCCAGGGGATAGACTCTGGGGCCAACGTCCTGACTTTC. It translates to CASSKEGQGIDSGANVLTF.

CDR3 residues: CAWSTTPGTVFYEQYF. The CDR3 region has the DNA TGTGCCTGGAGTACGACCCCTGGGACAGTTTTCTACGAGCAGTACTTC. V and J are TRBV30 and TRBJ2-7; TRBD1 matches at 7 bases. The germline V gene encodes CDR1 GTSNPN and CDR2 SVGIG (reference sequence). CDR3 length: 16 amino acids. V lost 2 bases to trimming and J lost 3 bases; unmatched junction nucleotides: 13.

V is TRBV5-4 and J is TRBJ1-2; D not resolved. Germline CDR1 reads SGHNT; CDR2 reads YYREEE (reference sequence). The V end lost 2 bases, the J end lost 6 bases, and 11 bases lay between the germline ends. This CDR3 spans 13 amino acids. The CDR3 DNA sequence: TGTGCCAGCAGCTTATCAGGAGGCAATGGCTACACCTTC. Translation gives CASSLSGGNGYTF.

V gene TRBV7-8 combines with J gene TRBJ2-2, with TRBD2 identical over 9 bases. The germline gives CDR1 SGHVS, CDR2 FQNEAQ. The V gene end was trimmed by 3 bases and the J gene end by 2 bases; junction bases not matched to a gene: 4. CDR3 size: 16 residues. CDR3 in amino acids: CASSFYSGSNTGELFF. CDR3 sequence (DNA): TGTGCCAGCAGCTTTTATAGCGGGAGTAACACCGGGGAGCTGTTTTTT.

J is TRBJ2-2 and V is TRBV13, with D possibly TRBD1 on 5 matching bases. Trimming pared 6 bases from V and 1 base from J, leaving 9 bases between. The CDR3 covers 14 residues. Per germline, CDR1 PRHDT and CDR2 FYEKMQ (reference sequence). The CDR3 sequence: CASSLRGNTGELFF. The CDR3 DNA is TGTGCCAGCAGTCTTAGGGGGAACACCGGGGAGCTGTTTTTT.

CDR3 amino acids: CASSPLTAGGNQPQHF. In nucleotides, the CDR3 is TGTGCCAGCAGTCCCCTGACGGCAGGGGGTAATCAGCCCCAGCATTTT. This chain links TRBV27 with TRBJ1-5; TRBD1 agrees at 7 bases. The CDR3 has 16 residues. The V segment lost 5 bases and the J segment 4 bases; nucleotides outside the gene matches: 11. CDR1 and CDR2 from the germline V gene are MNHEY and SMNVEV (reference sequence).

CDR3 nucleotides: TGTGCCAGCAGCCTTACAGGAGCTAATGAAAAACTGTTTTTT. As protein: CASSLTGANEKLFF. This rearrangement joins TRBV9 to TRBJ1-4; tentative D call: TRBD1 (5 bases). CDR3 size: 14 residues. V shed 4 bases and J shed 3 bases, with 10 bases lying between them. Germline loops: CDR1 SGDLS, CDR2 YYNGEE.

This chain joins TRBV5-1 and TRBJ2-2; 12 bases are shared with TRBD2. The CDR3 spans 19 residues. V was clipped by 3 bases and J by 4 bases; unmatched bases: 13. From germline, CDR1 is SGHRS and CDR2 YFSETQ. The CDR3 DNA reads TGCGCCAGCAGCTCTGGCCGACCCGGACTAGCGGGACCCACCGGGGAGCTGTTTTTT. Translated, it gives CASSSGRPGLAGPTGELFF.

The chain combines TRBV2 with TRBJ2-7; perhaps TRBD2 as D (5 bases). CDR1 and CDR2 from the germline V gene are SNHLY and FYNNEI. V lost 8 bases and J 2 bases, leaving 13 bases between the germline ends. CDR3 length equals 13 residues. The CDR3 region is CASVERETYEQYF. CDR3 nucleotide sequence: TGTGCCAGCGTGGAGAGGGAAACCTACGAGCAGTACTTC.

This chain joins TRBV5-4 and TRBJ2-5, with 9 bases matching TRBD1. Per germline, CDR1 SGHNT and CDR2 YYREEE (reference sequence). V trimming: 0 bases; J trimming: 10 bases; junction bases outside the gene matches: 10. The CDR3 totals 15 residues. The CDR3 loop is CASSLVRDRDEFQYF. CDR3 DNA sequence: TGTGCCAGCAGCTTGGTGCGGGACAGGGATGAATTCCAGTACTTC.

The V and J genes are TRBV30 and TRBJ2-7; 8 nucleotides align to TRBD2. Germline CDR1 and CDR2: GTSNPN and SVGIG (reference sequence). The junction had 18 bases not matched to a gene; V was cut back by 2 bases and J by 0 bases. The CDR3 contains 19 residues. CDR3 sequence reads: CAWSRAGGTRARSSYEQYF. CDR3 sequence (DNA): TGTGCCTGGAGTAGAGCCGGAGGGACTAGAGCTCGGAGCTCCTACGAGCAGTACTTC.

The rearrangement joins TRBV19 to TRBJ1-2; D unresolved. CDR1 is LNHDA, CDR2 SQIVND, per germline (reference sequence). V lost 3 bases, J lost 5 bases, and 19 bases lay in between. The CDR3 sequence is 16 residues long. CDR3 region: CASSIAGGVSIYGYTF. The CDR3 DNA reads TGTGCCAGTAGTATTGCAGGCGGGGTGTCGATTTATGGCTACACCTTC.

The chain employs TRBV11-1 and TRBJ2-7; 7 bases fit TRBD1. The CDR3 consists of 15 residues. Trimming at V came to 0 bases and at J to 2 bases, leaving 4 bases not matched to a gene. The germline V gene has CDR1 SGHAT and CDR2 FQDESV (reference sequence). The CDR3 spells CASSLAGTEPYEQYF. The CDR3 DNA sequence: TGTGCCAGCAGCTTAGCCGGGACAGAACCCTACGAGCAGTACTTC.

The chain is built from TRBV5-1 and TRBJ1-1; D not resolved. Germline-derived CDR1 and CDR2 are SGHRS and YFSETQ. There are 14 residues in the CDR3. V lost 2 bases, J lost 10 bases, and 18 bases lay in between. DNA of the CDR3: TGCGCCAGCAGCTTAGGACTTTTTCCCGAGGGAGCTTTCTTT. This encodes CASSLGLFPEGAFF.

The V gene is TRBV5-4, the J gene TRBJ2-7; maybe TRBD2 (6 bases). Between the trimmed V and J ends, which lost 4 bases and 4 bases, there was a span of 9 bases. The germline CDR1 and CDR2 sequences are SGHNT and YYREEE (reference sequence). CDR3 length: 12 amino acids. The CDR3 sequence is CASSPSGYEQYF. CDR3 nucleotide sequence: TGTGCCAGCAGCCCCAGCGGGTACGAGCAGTACTTC.

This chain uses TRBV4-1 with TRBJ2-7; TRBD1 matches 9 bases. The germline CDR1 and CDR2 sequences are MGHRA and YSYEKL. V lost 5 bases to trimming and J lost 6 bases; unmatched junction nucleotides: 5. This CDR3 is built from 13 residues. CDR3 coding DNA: TGCGCCAGCAGCAGGACAGGGGAAGGCGAGCAGTACTTC. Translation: CASSRTGEGEQYF.